The 17 T cell receptor beta chains listed next were all sequenced from one sample in a study of prognosis after radiotherapy for stage I lung cancer. It was by two-round multiplex PCR that TCR beta CDR3 was amplified from genomic DNA. Initially, in first-round PCR, primers specific to each TRBV and TRBJ gene were used. TCRdb re-analysed the multiplex PCR reads in MiXCR, keeping a single row per CDR3 protein. In the table there are around 31,000 distinct CDR3 sequences, about half of which are singletons. The specimen was PBMCs, collected before or after stereotactic body radiation therapy (not recorded which). These receptors all stem from a donor over 45 with non-small cell lung cancer.

Of note for this clonotype: Germline is not matched at one junction end, which may reflect a read error. The chain carries TRBV7-2 and TRBJ2-2; 8 bases agree with TRBD2. Germline-derived CDR1 and CDR2 are SGHTA and FQGNSA. The CDR3 spans 18 residues. The CDR3 loop is CASSHGLAGTWGTWELFF. CDR3 nucleotide sequence: TGTGCCAGCAGCCATGGACTAGCCGGTACCTGGGGCACCTGGGAGCTGTTTTTT.

A note on this clonotype: The junction and the germline gene differ at one end; a read error may be behind it. The rearrangement joins TRBV7-9 to TRBJ2-6; D tentatively reads TRBD1 or TRBD2 (5 bases each). CDR1 is SEHNR, CDR2 FQNEAQ, per germline (reference sequence). The CDR3 is 17 residues long. CDR3 sequence reads: CASRSRGAISGANVLTF. DNA for the CDR3: TGTGCCAGCAGATCGAGGGGCGCGATTTCTGGTGCCAACGTCCTGACTTTC.

This chain connects TRBV20-1 to TRBJ2-7; 10 bases align to TRBD2. V shed 0 bases and J 4 bases; nucleotides not matched to a gene: 12. The germline gives CDR1 DFQATT, CDR2 SNEGSKA (reference sequence). The CDR3 loop spans 17 amino acids. CDR3 region: CSARDPQTSGSTYEQYF. The CDR3 region has the DNA TGCAGTGCTAGAGATCCCCAGACTAGCGGGTCTACTTACGAGCAGTACTTC.

This clonotype was detected many times. The genes are TRBV28 and TRBJ1-4; unclear D gene. The CDR3 totals 15 residues. The V end lost 6 bases, the J end lost 8 bases, and 19 bases lay between the germline ends. Germline CDR1 MDHEN, CDR2 SYDVKM. This CDR3 reads CASSRTFGVWEKLFF. CDR3 in DNA: TGTGCCAGCAGCCGTACTTTTGGCGTATGGGAAAAACTGTTTTTT. The variable domain in full, completed from reference TRBV28 and TRBJ1-4, reads DVKVTQSSRYLVKRTGEKVFLECVQDMDHENMFWYRQDPGLGLRLIYFSYDVKMKEKGDIPEGYSVSREKKERFSLILESASTNQTSMYLCASSRTFGVWEKLFFGSGTQLSVL.

In the case of this clonotype: A read error is possible here, since a much larger clone lies one base away. This chain links TRBV25-1 with TRBJ1-5; D remains ambiguous. The V and J ends lost 1 base and 7 bases respectively, with 11 bases between them. This CDR3 contains 14 residues. Germline CDR1 is MGHDK and CDR2 is SYGVNS. The CDR3 is CASSEFRVRQPQHF. The CDR3 bases are TGTGCCAGCAGTGAATTTAGGGTCCGCCAGCCCCAGCATTTT.

This clonotype was counted ten times or more. V and J are TRBV24-1 and TRBJ2-3; 7 bases align to TRBD2. This CDR3 is built from 14 residues. Trimming cost V 9 bases and J 1 base; bases outside gene matches: 6. Germline V gene sequence: CDR1 KGHDR, CDR2 SFDVKD. In DNA form, the CDR3 reads TGTGCCACCGCGACTAGCCGGGGCACAGATACGCAGTATTTT. This encodes CATATSRGTDTQYF.

As for this clonotype: This is likely an artifact of a read error, given a far larger clone one base away. The CDR3 sequence is CASSQAGSINHGYTF. CDR3 nucleotides: TGTGCCAGCAGTCAAGCGGGCAGTATTAACCATGGCTACACCTTC. This sequence joins TRBV6-4 and TRBJ1-2; D gene unclear. This CDR3 spans 15 amino acids. The germline CDR1 and CDR2 sequences are MRHNA and SNTAGT.

As to this clonotype: It may be a read error: a sequence one base away is much more abundant. CDR3 sequence (DNA): TGTGTCACCAGCAACCGGGGGGTCACTGAAGCTTTCTTT. It codes for CVTSNRGVTEAFF. The chain links TRBV24-1 to TRBJ1-1, with TRBD1 as a possible D gene (5 bases). Germline CDR1 is KGHDR and CDR2 is SFDVKD. The CDR3 consists of 13 residues.

The chain combines TRBV9 with TRBJ1-2, with D possibly being TRBD1 (5 bases). The germline V gene encodes CDR1 SGDLS and CDR2 YYNGEE. V was pared by 6 bases and J by 0 bases, with 12 bases between. The CDR3 contains 14 residues. The CDR3 region is CASTKTVSNYGYTF. CDR3 coding DNA: TGTGCCAGCACCAAGACAGTTTCTAACTATGGCTACACCTTC.

This clonotype was counted at least ten times. The chain links TRBV5-1 to TRBJ1-1; D remains unclear. Germline assignment: CDR1 SGHRS and CDR2 YFSETQ. This CDR3 is built from 13 residues. Trimming removed 1 base from V and 4 bases from J, with 8 bases in between. CDR3 sequence reads: CASSLPSGTEAFF. In DNA form, the CDR3 reads TGCGCCAGCAGCTTGCCCTCGGGCACTGAAGCTTTCTTT.

Turning to this clonotype: At one end, the junction sequence differs from germline, possibly due to a read error. This chain uses TRBV19 with TRBJ1-5; possible D gene TRBD1, 5 bases. The CDR3 contains 15 residues. CDR1 is LNHDA, CDR2 SQIVND, per germline (reference sequence). CDR3 DNA: TGTGCCAGTAGACGTACAGGTACGCTTAATCAGGCCCAGCATTTT. This codes for CASRRTGTLNQAQHF.

This clonotype has just a few counts. A much bigger clone sits one base away, suggesting this may be a read error. The chain links TRBV5-1 to TRBJ2-3, with a weak D call TRBD1 (5 bases). V lost 0 bases, J lost 3 bases, and 8 bases lay in between. The CDR3 extends over 14 amino acids. Per germline, CDR1 SGHRS and CDR2 YFSETQ. The chain's CDR3 is CASSLEGSTDTQYF. DNA of the CDR3: TGCGCCAGCAGCTTGGAGGGGTCAACAGATACGCAGTATTTT.

The genes are TRBV2 and TRBJ1-6; TRBD1 aligns across 7 bases. The V segment lost 4 bases and the J segment 10 bases; nucleotides outside the gene matches: 7. This CDR3 spans 14 amino acids. CDR1 and CDR2 (germline): SNHLY, FYNNEI. CDR3 loop: CASSVGGGGSPLHF. CDR3 coding DNA: TGTGCCAGCAGTGTAGGGGGCGGTGGATCACCCCTCCACTTT. The full variable domain, its missing parts supplied by reference TRBV2 and TRBJ1-6, is EPEVTQTPSHQVTQMGQEVILRCVPISNHLYFYWYRQILGQKVEFLVSFYNNEISEKSEIFDDQFSVERPDGSNFTLKIRSTKLEDSAMYFCASSVGGGGSPLHFGNGTRLTVT.

This clonotype was detected ten times or more. The chain combines TRBV28 with TRBJ1-2, with 7 bases fitting TRBD1. Germline CDR1 MDHEN, CDR2 SYDVKM. The CDR3 is 14 residues long. V gave up 6 bases and J gave up 5 bases; unmatched junction bases: 9. The CDR3 DNA sequence: TGTGCCAGCAGCCATCAGGACAGGCCTTATGGCTACACCTTC. It specifies CASSHQDRPYGYTF.

This clonotype was observed at least ten times. The chain has TRBV6-7 and TRBJ2-7, with D maybe TRBD2 (5 bases). TRBV6-7 is reported as an ORF; its role is uncertain. The CDR3 totals 13 residues. V was trimmed by 2 bases and J by 2 bases, leaving 7 bases between them. CDR3 loop: CASSYVGAYEQYF. The DNA for the CDR3 is TGTGCCAGCAGTTACGTCGGGGCCTACGAGCAGTACTTC.

This clonotype was picked up many times. J is TRBJ2-5 and V is TRBV15; tentative D call: TRBD2 (6 bases). The CDR3 runs to 14 residues. Trimming shortened V by 0 bases and J by 6 bases, and 11 bases separated the two germline ends. The germline CDR1 and CDR2 sequences are LNHNV and YYDKDF (reference sequence). CDR3 in amino acids: CATSRDRDWKTQYF. DNA of the CDR3: TGTGCCACCAGCAGAGACCGGGACTGGAAGACCCAGTACTTC.

CDR3 residues: CASIIDGGNYGYTF. CDR3 sequence (DNA): TGTGCCAGCATCATTGATGGGGGTAACTATGGCTACACCTTC. The rearrangement links TRBV7-3 to TRBJ1-2; D perhaps matches TRBD1 (5 bases). The CDR3 is 14 residues long. V lost 7 bases and J 1 base, leaving 13 bases between the germline ends. Per the germline V gene, CDR1 is SGHTA and CDR2 is FQGTGA.